This TCR beta chain was identified in a study of OX40 agonist ivuxolimab in advanced cancers. Looking at the study overall: Patients with hepatocellular carcinoma, melanoma, renal cell or head and neck cancer made up the dose-escalation patients. The eligibility criteria allowed prior anti-PD-1, anti-PD-L1 or anti-CTLA-4 therapy, and roughly 39% had some.

Libraries were prepared by immunoSEQ multiplex PCR; TCRdb keeps only in-frame clonotypes and omits some of them. Of around 68,000 clones listed, 87% are singletons. The germline V and J ends were trimmed by 4 bases and 7 bases, with 13 bases remaining between them. CDR3 length equals 14 residues. CDR1 is SGHDN, CDR2 FVKESK, per germline. V usage is TRBV14 and J usage is TRBJ1-4, with unresolved D. Here the sequenced sample was CD4+ or CD8+ T cells sorted from blood, taken in a trial of the OX40 agonist ivuxolimab. The source is an adult with an advanced solid tumor such as melanoma, head and neck, liver or kidney cancer. DNA for the CDR3: TGTGCCAGCAGCCTTCGGACGCAGAGTGAAAAACTGTTTTTT. Protein sequence: CASSLRTQSEKLFF.